The 6 T cell receptor beta chains given below trace back to one sample, sequenced in a study of T cell responses to AZD1222 COVID-19 vaccine. TCRdb keeps only in-frame clones here, not all; method: immunoSEQ multiplex PCR. The sample records about 96,000 clones, roughly 90% being singletons. The sample here was peripheral blood, taken on day 0 of AZD1222 vaccination. The receptors originated from an adult in good health.

This rearrangement joins TRBV6-5 to TRBJ2-3; D not certain. This CDR3 contains 15 residues. Trimming took 0 bases from V and 1 from J, leaving 8 bases between them. From germline, CDR1 is MNHEY and CDR2 SVGAGI. The CDR3 region has the DNA TGTGCCAGCAGTTACTCAGTGCTAGGCACAGATACGCAGTATTTT. It yields the protein CASSYSVLGTDTQYF.

The genes are TRBV2 and TRBJ1-1, with D maybe TRBD1 (6 bases). Germline V gene lookup returns CDR1 SNHLY and CDR2 FYNNEI. The CDR3 covers 14 residues. Trimming took off 5 bases at V and 3 bases at J, with 13 bases between the two ends. In DNA form, the CDR3 reads TGTGCCAGCAGTCCGTGGGGGCGGGACACTGAAGCTTTCTTT. This gives the protein CASSPWGRDTEAFF.

The genes are TRBV7-2 and TRBJ2-7, with unresolved D. The CDR3 contains 12 residues. The germline V gene has CDR1 SGHTA and CDR2 FQGNSA. Trimming stripped 4 bases from V and 3 bases from J, with 7 bases between. The CDR3 coding sequence is TGTGCCAGCAGCTACTCCTTCTACGAGCAGTACTTC. Residues: CASSYSFYEQYF.

This chain links TRBV7-3 with TRBJ2-2; D assignment may be TRBD1 or TRBD2 (5 bases each). Trimming left V 5 bases short and J 6 bases short, with 19 bases between. The CDR3 has 16 residues. The V gene's germline CDR1 is SGHTA and CDR2 FQGTGA. The DNA of the CDR3 is TGTGCCAGCAGCCCGAACGCACCGGGGCCCCCCGGGGAGCTGTTTTTT. It translates to CASSPNAPGPPGELFF.

The J gene is TRBJ1-1, the V gene TRBV5-1, with D possibly TRBD1 on 6 matching bases. CDR3 length: 13 amino acids. The germline V and J ends were trimmed by 4 bases and 4 bases, with 11 bases remaining between them. Germline V gene sequence: CDR1 SGHRS, CDR2 YFSETQ. Here the CDR3 reads CASSEQGVTEAFF. CDR3 DNA: TGCGCCAGCAGCGAACAGGGAGTCACTGAAGCTTTCTTT.

J is TRBJ2-7 and V is TRBV9, with 12 positions matching TRBD2. CDR3 length: 18 amino acids. CDR1 SGDLS and CDR2 YYNGEE come from the germline V gene. Trimming removed 0 bases from V and 2 bases from J; junction bases left unmatched: 9. CDR3 sequence (DNA): TGTGCCAGCAGCGTAGGACAGGCTAGCGGGAGGGTTACCTACGAGCAGTACTTC. Translating gives CASSVGQASGRVTYEQYF. Full variable domain (outside the CDR3, taken from reference TRBV9 and TRBJ2-7): DSGVTQTPKHLITATGQRVTLRCSPRSGDLSVYWYQQSLDQGLQFLIQYYNGEERAKGNILERFSAQQFPDLHSELNLSSLELGDSALYFCASSVGQASGRVTYEQYFGPGTRLTVT.